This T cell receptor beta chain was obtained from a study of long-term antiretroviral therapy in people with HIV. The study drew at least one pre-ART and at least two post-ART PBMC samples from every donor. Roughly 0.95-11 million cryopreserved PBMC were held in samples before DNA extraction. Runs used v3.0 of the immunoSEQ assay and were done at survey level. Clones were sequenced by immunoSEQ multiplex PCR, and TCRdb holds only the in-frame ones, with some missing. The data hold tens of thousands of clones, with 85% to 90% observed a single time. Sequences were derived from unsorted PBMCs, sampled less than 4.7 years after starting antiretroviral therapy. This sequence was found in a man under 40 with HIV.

The CDR3 sequence is CAASWTGTYEQYF. CDR3 DNA sequence: TGTGCCGCCTCCTGGACAGGTACTTACGAGCAGTACTTC. The chain couples TRBV6-1 to TRBJ2-7, with 7 nucleotides matching TRBD1. This CDR3 has 13 residues. The J segment lost 4 bases and the V segment lost 11 bases, leaving 11 bases of the junction unmatched. Germline V gives CDR1 MNHNS, CDR2 SASEGT.